Sequencing of this T cell receptor (beta chain) was carried out in a study of T cell responses to AZD1222 COVID-19 vaccine. Measured with immunoSEQ multiplex PCR; TCRdb has only the in-frame clones, and not every one. Counted here are over 100,000 clones, almost 85% occurring once; the ten biggest clones make up over 15%. Points from the study as a whole: Baseline antibody screening turned up just six seropositive AZD1222 recipients. With dominance at 160-218 and 743-854, vaccine-associated CD4 TCRs spanned spike.

This CDR3 has 12 amino acids. V was cut by 5 bases and J by 7 bases, with 11 bases left in between. Of note for this clone: As yet, its antigen is unknown.

V usage is TRBV12-3 or TRBV12-4 and J usage is TRBJ1-1; D unresolved. The sequence was collected from an adult in good health. The sequenced sample was peripheral blood, obtained on day 0 of AZD1222 vaccination. The CDR3 coding sequence is TGTGCCAGCAGTCTATCCTATCGTGAAGCTTTCTTT. This encodes CASSLSYREAFF.